The text below deals with one T cell receptor (beta chain). This clonotype was seen a handful of times. Its antigen is unknown. There are no base qualities to consult, and no much larger clone falls within one base. V sheds 0 bases and J sheds 5 bases, leaving 8 bases between their ends. For CDR1 and CDR2, the germline V gene lists SGDLS and YYNGEE. From the cysteine through the phenylalanine, the CDR3 covers 13 amino acids. The read is trimmed to its CDR3 DNA, 39 bases read in frame from base 1. These data are taken from a study of CD8 T cells in Susac syndrome (dated by TCRdb to about 2019). Some background on the complete study: Of the Susac syndrome patients who were sequenced, more than 5 had clinically active disease and about 8 were in clinical remission. The study compared CD8+ T cell repertoire clonality among 12 healthy donors, 14 Susac syndrome patients and some 16 multiple sclerosis patients. The study used repertoire sequencing to test whether antigen drove CD8+ T cell activation and differentiation in Susac syndrome. At blood withdrawal, Susac syndrome patients were therapy-naive, treated with corticosteroids (with IVIg additionally given to some), or treated with IVIg alone. On the study overall, not on this receptor specifically: Clonal expansion was seen in Susac syndrome CD8+ repertoires, peaking in CD8+ TEMRA cells and being greater in clinically active patients than in remitting ones. Under 20 and five Susac-specific public clones were found in the total CD8+ and CD8+ TEMRA repertoires, respectively. The study acknowledged that relatively few individuals were included in the TCR sequencing and HLA analysis.

RNA was extracted using the RNeasy kit, and about 0.45 to 1 ug of the RNA was reverse transcribed with random hexamers. The immunoSEQ multiplex PCR assay, covering 54 Vbeta and 13 Jbeta segments, was used to amplify TCR beta CDR3 regions. Bias from PCR amplification was corrected by using a synthetic template baseline for primer optimization and for computational correction. Concerning the study's data processing: Reads were annotated to V, D and J genes according to IMGT and were analyzed with immunoSEQ Analyzer, with only productive sequences retained. Clonality was calculated as one minus the Shannon entropy normalized by log2 of the number of productive unique sequences. Public and private clones were assessed among the 100 most prevalent clones of each patient and control. Clones were defined as Susac-specific when absent from the healthy and MS cohorts, from roughly 1,000 published viral clones and from other ImmuneACCESS disease sequences. TCRdb handled the public reads itself, with Q25 trimming in fastp and clone calling in MiXCR, and kept productive beta chains. Here each entry gathers all rows of one CDR3 protein and keeps the most common genes and DNA. For this entry, the V and J calls and clone size follow TCRdb and not the study's own pipeline. Present in this sample are about 140,000 distinct CDR3 sequences, around 95% of which were seen just once. Of the sample, about 0.18% falls within the top ten clones.

Peripheral blood CD8+ and CD4+ T cells from healthy donors, Susac syndrome patients and multiple sclerosis patients were profiled by high-throughput TCR beta sequencing. The Susac syndrome patients fulfilled recently defined diagnostic criteria for definite or probable disease. Bulk CD8+ and CD4+ T cells were purified magnetically by negative isolation, whereas CD8+ TEMRA cells were enriched by FACS. Blood was drawn into EDTA tubes, processed within 24 hours, and PBMCs were isolated by density gradient centrifugation. PBMCs intended for TCR sequencing were cryopreserved in liquid nitrogen and thawed later in a water bath at 37 degrees C. The sorted or isolated CD4+, CD8+ and CD8+ TEMRA cells had a purity of 90% or higher.

The rearranged chain carries TRBV9 and TRBJ2-5; the D gene is not confidently resolved. The receptor comes from a human donor with Susac syndrome. Sequenced material: CD8+ T cells from PBMCs. This receptor carries the CDR3 CASSVVTGETQYF. In nucleotides, the sequence is TGTGCCAGCAGCGTAGTCACCGGGGAGACCCAGTACTTC.